Listed below are T cell receptor beta chains from one sample, sequenced in a study of control samples from healthy donors and cancer patients. The data were produced by immunoSEQ multiplex PCR, yet TCRdb's version contains in-frame clones alone and is incomplete. The sample shows some 94,000 clones, 85% to 90% of them seen only once. The sequencing sample was made of PBMCs. The receptors come from a woman aged 50 to 60 with colorectal cancer. The conserved cysteine and the conserved F or W are not part of the CDR3 here. Each record gives: clone size, D gene, V gene, CDR3 protein. D genes are given only for firm matches. The size entry is marked missing in some rows and otherwise reads once, few, many or a size class.

>.|TRBD1|TRBV19
ASSMDRANEKLF
>.|.|TRBV5-1
ASRHGGGAQETQY
>.|.|TRBV2
ASSPQEINTEAF
>.|TRBD2|TRBV6-6
ASSPHRGGTPGGGQETQY
>.|.|TRBV6-2/TRBV6-3
ASSLPSPLREQF
>.|.|TRBV2
ASSESGVGEKLF
>.|.|TRBV10-2
ASSDSGVTGELF
>.|.|TRBV12-3/TRBV12-4
ASSYLANYGYT
>.|TRBD2|TRBV5-1
ASSAGLAGGYSYNEQF
>once|TRBD1|TRBV2
ASSGQGGENTQY
>once|TRBD1|TRBV5-1
ASSLDRDRVTGELF
>few|.|TRBV2
ASTWDGNQPQH
>.|.|TRBV5-1
ARTKTGNSAF
>.|TRBD1|TRBV6-5
ASSYGQGGSPLH
>.|.|TRBV18
ASSLTTGSDGYT
>few|.|TRBV7-8
ASSLGGIGGADTQY
>.|.|TRBV28
ASRDGAKNIQY
>.|.|TRBV15
ATSREPQGVGAF
>.|.|TRBV24-1
ATSDPRTDKQETQY
>.|.|TRBV30
AWSETPNSPLH
>once|.|TRBV2
ASSESGPLTTQY
>once|TRBD2|TRBV5-1
ASSSTLAGAQETQY
>.|TRBD2|TRBV7-3
ASSSWTSGYNEQF
>.|.|TRBV14
ASSQTETQY
>.|.|TRBV18
ASSPPGGGAGELF
>.|.|TRBV12-3/TRBV12-4
ASSLEGLAIY
>.|.|TRBV2
ASSEAGAGNSPLH
>.|TRBD1|TRBV19
ASSIGQGRETQY
>.|.|TRBV5-1
ASSLPYTGANVLT
>once|.|TRBV5-1
ASSLEQSNSPLH
>.|TRBD1|TRBV6-5
ASSPTTGAQSGYT
>few|TRBD1|TRBV18
ASSPTGDQPQH
>.|.|TRBV21-1
ASSRLGDRRNSPLH
>once|.|TRBV19
ASSTDLKGTDTQY
>.|TRBD2|TRBV6-2/TRBV6-3
ASSSLLIAGVSNEQF
>.|.|TRBV6-4
ASSGDGQTEAF
>once|.|TRBV5-1
ASRDLGTWDTGELF
>.|.|TRBV6-5
ASSPLLGFTEAF
>.|.|TRBV15
ATSGRGAFAEKLF
>.|TRBD1|TRBV12-3/TRBV12-4
ASTPQGVYGYT